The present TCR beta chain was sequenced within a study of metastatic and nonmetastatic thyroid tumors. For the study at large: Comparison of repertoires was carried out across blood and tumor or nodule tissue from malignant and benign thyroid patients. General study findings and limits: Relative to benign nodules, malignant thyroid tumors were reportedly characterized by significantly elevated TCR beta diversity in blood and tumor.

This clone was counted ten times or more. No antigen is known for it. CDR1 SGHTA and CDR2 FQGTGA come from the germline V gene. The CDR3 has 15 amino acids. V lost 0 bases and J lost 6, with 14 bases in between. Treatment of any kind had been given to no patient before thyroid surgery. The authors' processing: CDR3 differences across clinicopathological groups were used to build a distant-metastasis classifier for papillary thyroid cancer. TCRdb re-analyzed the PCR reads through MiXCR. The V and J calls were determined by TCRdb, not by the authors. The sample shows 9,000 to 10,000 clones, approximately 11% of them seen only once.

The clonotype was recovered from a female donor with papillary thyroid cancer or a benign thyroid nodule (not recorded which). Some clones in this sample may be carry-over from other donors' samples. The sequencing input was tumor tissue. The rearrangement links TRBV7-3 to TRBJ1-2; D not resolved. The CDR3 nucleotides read TGTGCCAGCAGCTTAACGGCGGGAGGGCTTGATGGCTACACCTTC. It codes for CASSLTAGGLDGYTF.